This TCR beta chain came from a study of cytomegalovirus exposure and HLA in healthy donors. Study details: A subsequent analysis reported that the 120 validation repertoires were produced on the same platform that had also been used for the approximately 700 first-cohort repertoires.

On this clone itself: Its antigen is not identified.

General study results and limits: Some TCR beta chains (roughly 160 of them) were listed as cytomegalovirus-associated. Usually a TCR sequence was rare, but some public TCRs were found in many donors.

Germline loops: CDR1 SGHAT, CDR2 FQDESV (reference sequence). Trimming stripped 3 bases from V and 0 bases from J, with 9 bases between. The CDR3 has 14 amino acids. Some clones are missing from TCRdb's copy, which holds only in-frame ones; the method was immunoSEQ multiplex PCR. The table records roughly 73,000 clones, roughly 94% of them present only once. The chain combines TRBV11-1 with TRBJ2-7; tentative D call: TRBD1 (6 bases). The material sequenced was PBMCs. This receptor was taken from a man aged 18-30 years in good health and CMV-seropositive. Written as DNA, the CDR3 is TGTGCCAGCAGCTTCGGGACACTCTCCTACGAGCAGTACTTC. As protein: CASSFGTLSYEQYF.